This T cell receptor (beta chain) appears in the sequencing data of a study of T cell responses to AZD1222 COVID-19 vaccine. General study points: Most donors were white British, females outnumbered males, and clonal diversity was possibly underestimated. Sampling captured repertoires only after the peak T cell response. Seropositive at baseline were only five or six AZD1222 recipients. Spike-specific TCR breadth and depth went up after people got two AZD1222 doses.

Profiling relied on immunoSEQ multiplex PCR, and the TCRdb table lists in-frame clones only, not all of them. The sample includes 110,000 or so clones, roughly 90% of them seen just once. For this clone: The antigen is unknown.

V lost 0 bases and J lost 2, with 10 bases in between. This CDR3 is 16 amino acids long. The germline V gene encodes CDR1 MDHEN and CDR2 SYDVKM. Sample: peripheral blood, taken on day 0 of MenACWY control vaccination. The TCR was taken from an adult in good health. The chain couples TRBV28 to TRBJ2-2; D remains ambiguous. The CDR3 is CASSLWSGSNTGELFF. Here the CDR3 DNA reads TGTGCCAGCAGTTTATGGTCAGGAAGCAACACCGGGGAGCTGTTTTTT. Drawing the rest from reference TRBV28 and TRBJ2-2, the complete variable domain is DVKVTQSSRYLVKRTGEKVFLECVQDMDHENMFWYRQDPGLGLRLIYFSYDVKMKEKGDIPEGYSVSREKKERFSLILESASTNQTSMYLCASSLWSGSNTGELFFGEGSRLTVL.